Following are 13 T cell receptor beta chains from one sample sequenced in a study of post-analysis software for immune sequencing data. Findings and limits, study-wide: About 5 TRBV segments occurring more often in patients than controls included TRBV5-6, TRBV5-1 and TRBV20-1.

What these receptors recognize is not known. Unique molecular identifiers featured in each of the TCR beta cDNA libraries. TCRdb re-analysed the PCR reads in MiXCR, keeping a single row per CDR3 protein. This table has roughly 800,000 distinct CDR3 sequences, roughly 29% appearing once. The material sequenced was blood. All receptors derive from a girl aged 5-17 years with multiple sclerosis.

This clonotype was counted between two and nine times. The V gene is TRBV3-1, the J gene TRBJ2-7; no reliable D call. The CDR3 runs 12 residues. V was pared by 5 bases and J by 6 bases, with 11 bases between. The V gene's germline CDR1 is LGHDT and CDR2 YNNKEL (reference sequence). The CDR3 sequence: CASSSGTSEQYF. CDR3 in DNA: TGTGCCAGCAGCTCAGGAACCAGCGAGCAGTACTTC.

The chain combines TRBV6-1 with TRBJ2-3, with D unclear. The CDR3 is 15 amino acids. With 1 base removed from V and 0 bases from J, the gap between germline ends came to 8 bases. CDR1 and CDR2 (germline): MNHNS, SASEGT. The CDR3 is CASSEGIVSTDTQYF. The CDR3 DNA follows: TGTGCCAGCAGTGAAGGTATTGTAAGCACAGATACGCAGTATTTT.

The chain recombines TRBV5-1 with TRBJ1-5, with TRBD1 matching over 10 bases. This CDR3 has 14 amino acids. With 4 bases clipped from V and 6 bases from J, the junction kept 4 bases outside the gene matches. From germline, CDR1 is SGHRS and CDR2 YFSETQ. CDR3 nucleotide sequence: TGCGCCAGCAGCCCAGGGACAGGGGCTCAGCCCCAGCATTTT. This gives the protein CASSPGTGAQPQHF.

A few counts support this clonotype. This sequence joins TRBV5-6 and TRBJ1-1; TRBD1 agrees at 8 bases. The junction had 15 bases not matched to a gene; V was cut back by 7 bases and J by 10 bases. Per germline, CDR1 SGHDT and CDR2 YYEEEE. This CDR3 has 14 residues. The CDR3 nucleotides are TGTGCCAGCGCCCCAAACAGGGGGACTTCGCGAGCTTTCTTT. Protein: CASAPNRGTSRAFF.

The genes are TRBV6-6 and TRBJ2-7; tentative D call: TRBD1 (5 bases). V lost 2 bases, J lost 2 bases, and 13 bases lay in between. The CDR3 covers 15 residues. In germline, CDR1 is MNHNY, CDR2 SVGAGI (reference sequence). The CDR3 DNA is TGTGCCAGCAGTTACGGAGTGGGGCCTCCCTACGAGCAGTACTTC. Translating it yields CASSYGVGPPYEQYF.

This chain joins TRBV7-9 and TRBJ2-3, with D unclear. CDR1 and CDR2 from the germline V gene are SEHNR and FQNEAQ (reference sequence). Trimming took 3 bases from V and 3 from J, leaving 7 bases between them. CDR3 length: 13 amino acids. This CDR3 reads CASSFFTTDTQYF. CDR3 DNA: TGTGCCAGCAGCTTCTTTACGACAGATACGCAGTATTTT.

This clonotype appeared once. The chain is built from TRBV2 and TRBJ2-1; 10 bases are shared with TRBD2. CDR1 and CDR2 (germline): SNHLY, FYNNEI. This CDR3 spans 16 amino acids. The trim removed 3 bases at V and 4 bases at J, leaving 6 bases unmatched. The CDR3 spells CASSELAGGYYNEQFF. The CDR3 DNA is TGTGCCAGCAGTGAGTTAGCGGGGGGTTATTACAATGAGCAGTTCTTC. Together with reference TRBV2 and TRBJ2-1, the CDR3 gives the full variable domain: EPEVTQTPSHQVTQMGQEVILRCVPISNHLYFYWYRQILGQKVEFLVSFYNNEISEKSEIFDDQFSVERPDGSNFTLKIRSTKLEDSAMYFCASSELAGGYYNEQFFGPGTRLTVL.

As to this clonotype: A read error may account for a junction end that differs from germline. The rearrangement uses TRBV7-8 and TRBJ1-6, with TRBD1 as a possible D gene (6 bases). The length of the CDR3 is 14 residues. Germline lookup yields CDR1 SGHVS and CDR2 FQNEAQ. The CDR3 DNA follows: TGTGCCAGCAGCTCCACAGGGTTGAGAACACCCCCCCACTTT. Protein sequence: CASSSTGLRTPPHF.

This rearrangement joins TRBV2 to TRBJ2-5; possible D gene TRBD2, 5 bases. The CDR3 has 10 residues. In germline, CDR1 is SNHLY, CDR2 FYNNEI. V lost 4 bases and J 11 bases, leaving 8 bases between the germline ends. CDR3 amino acids: CASSGRRQYF. The CDR3 DNA follows: TGTGCCAGCAGTGGGCGGAGGCAGTACTTC.

This clonotype was recorded at least ten times. The chain carries TRBV10-3 and TRBJ2-5; TRBD2 matches at 7 bases. There are 14 residues in the CDR3. The trim removed 5 bases at V and 1 base at J, leaving 4 bases unmatched. The V gene's germline CDR1 is ENHRY and CDR2 SYGVKD. The CDR3 region is CAISSGAIQETQYF. Written as DNA, the CDR3 is TGTGCCATCAGTAGCGGGGCTATCCAAGAGACCCAGTACTTC.

This clonotype appeared a few times. The V gene is TRBV7-2, the J gene TRBJ2-3; D is unclear. Deletions cut 1 base from V and 5 bases from J, with 13 bases between. This CDR3 is built from 15 residues. CDR1 and CDR2 (germline): SGHTA, FQGNSA. The CDR3 coding sequence is TGTGCCAGCAGCTTAGTTGGCGAAAATGTAGATACGCAGTATTTT. This codes for CASSLVGENVDTQYF.

This sequence joins TRBV3-1 and TRBJ2-3; 8 nucleotides match TRBD2. The V gene's germline CDR1 is LGHDT and CDR2 YNNKEL (reference sequence). With 0 bases clipped from V and 9 bases from J, the junction kept 5 bases outside the gene matches. The CDR3 spans 14 residues. CDR3 amino acids: CASSQDLAGGTQYF. Written as DNA, the CDR3 is TGTGCCAGCAGCCAAGATCTGGCGGGGGGCACGCAGTATTTT.

The sample holds a few counts of this clonotype. The chain couples TRBV12-3 or TRBV12-4 to TRBJ2-1; D remains unclear. With 2 bases removed from V and 9 bases from J, the gap between germline ends came to 14 bases. The CDR3 loop spans 14 amino acids. CDR3 DNA: TGTGCCAGCAGTTTATCTGCAGGTCTGGGTGAGCAGTTCTTC. Amino acids: CASSLSAGLGEQFF.